This T cell receptor (beta chain) was found in a study of blood T cell repertoires in COVID-19. This clone was detected only once. Original handling: The assay estimated nucleated cells by amplifying reference gene primers. Some clones are missing from TCRdb's copy, which holds only in-frame ones; the method was immunoSEQ multiplex PCR. Clone size and the V and J calls come from that table; the DNA yielded D and trimming. The repertoire holds roughly 120,000 clones, 80% to 90% seen once, with approximately 0.81% in the top ten. The CDR3 contains 16 residues. Germline values: CDR1 SGHVS, CDR2 FQNEAQ. J lost 5 bases, V lost 5 bases, and 13 bases had no gene match.

The chain is built from TRBV7-8 and TRBJ2-3, with 7 bases matching TRBD2. Sequencing used peripheral blood. This clonotype originated in a woman aged 50 to 60 with active or convalescent COVID-19. This CDR3 is CASSRNQRGTKDTQYF. CDR3 DNA sequence: TGTGCCAGCAGCCGAAATCAGCGGGGAACAAAAGATACGCAGTATTTT.